Each of the 7 T cell receptor beta chains below was sequenced from the same sample in a study of preoperative IRX-2 immunotherapy in early breast cancer. Specified treatment: preoperative locoregional IRX-2 cytokine immunotherapy. Data came from immunoSEQ multiplex PCR; TCRdb stores just in-frame clones and leaves some out. The table includes approximately 26,000 clones, 75% detected once. The source material was lymph node tissue, sampled after IRX-2 immunotherapy. All receptors come from a human donor with breast cancer.

V gene TRBV6-8 combines with J gene TRBJ1-1, with TRBD1 as a possible D gene (5 bases). Germline-derived CDR1 and CDR2 are MNHGY and SAAAGT. The length of the CDR3 is 15 residues. Trimming left V 7 bases short and J 7 bases short, with 22 bases between. The CDR3 sequence: CASTSKGWQGLEAFF. In DNA form, the CDR3 reads TGTGCCAGCACCAGCAAGGGTTGGCAGGGACTTGAAGCTTTCTTT.

The chain employs TRBV11-3 and TRBJ1-5; 7 nucleotides match TRBD1. Trimming took 5 bases from V and 7 from J; bases not matched to a gene: 14. The CDR3 contains 16 residues. The germline gives CDR1 SGHNT, CDR2 YENEEA. The CDR3 loop reads CASSPRPADRAQPQHF. The DNA for the CDR3 is TGTGCCAGCAGCCCACGCCCCGCCGACAGGGCGCAGCCCCAGCATTTT.

This clone was picked up a small number of times. The chain uses TRBV29-1 and TRBJ1-1; D not certain. Germline V gene data show CDR1 as SQVTM and CDR2 as ANQGSEA. The CDR3 is 13 amino acids. Trimming removed 8 bases from V and 3 bases from J, with 16 bases in between. The DNA of the CDR3 is TGCAGCATCGGGCTAGACATGGACACTGAAGCTTTCTTT. Translating it yields CSIGLDMDTEAFF.

The chain uses TRBV12-2 and TRBJ2-3; the D call TRBD2 from the table was never checked on the DNA. TRBV12-2 is labeled a pseudogene. CDR3 length equals 14 residues. DNA for the CDR3: TGTGCCAGTTTCAGCGGGAGGGCCCCAGATACGCAGTATTTT. Amino acid sequence: CASFSGRAPDTQYF.

The chain links TRBV6-8 to TRBJ2-7; 12 nucleotides line up with TRBD1. Looked up from germline, CDR1 is MNHGY and CDR2 is SAAAGT. The ends lost 6 bases at V and 7 bases at J; junction bases unmatched: 7. The CDR3 runs 14 residues. The CDR3 bases are TGTGCCAGCAGCCCCGGGACAGGGGGCAGTGAGCAGTACTTC. Encoded protein: CASSPGTGGSEQYF.

The CDR3 loop is CASSATGSAGNTIYF. CDR3 DNA: TGTGCCAGCAGCGCCACAGGGTCGGCTGGAAACACCATATATTTT. The chain links TRBV9 to TRBJ1-3; D is possibly TRBD1 (6 bases). Looked up from germline, CDR1 is SGDLS and CDR2 is YYNGEE. The CDR3 totals 15 residues. The germline V and J ends were trimmed by 3 bases and 2 bases, with 12 bases remaining between them.

J is TRBJ2-7 and V is TRBV15, with D perhaps being TRBD1 or TRBD2 (6 bases each). Trimming left V 0 bases short and J 3 bases short, with 12 bases between. CDR1 and CDR2 (germline): LNHNV, YYDKDF (reference sequence). The CDR3 runs 15 residues. In nucleotides, the CDR3 is TGTGCCACCAGCAGAGAGAAGGGGGGAATCTACGAGCAGTACTTC. Its protein is CATSREKGGIYEQYF. The complete variable domain, with remaining parts taken from reference TRBV15 and TRBJ2-7, reads DAMVIQNPRYQVTQFGKPVTLSCSQTLNHNVMYWYQQKSSQAPKLLFHYYDKDFNNEADTPDNFQSRRPNTSFCFLDIRSPGLGDTAMYLCATSREKGGIYEQYFGPGTRLTVT.